This TCR beta chain is from a study of T cell clonotyping in hematopoietic cell transplantation. Libraries were prepared by immunoSEQ multiplex PCR; TCRdb keeps only in-frame clonotypes and omits some of them. The data show approximately 8,700 clones, approximately 96% seen once. Germline V CDR1 and CDR2: SGHAT, FQNNGV. The CDR3 runs 15 residues. Germline trimming cut 2 bases from V and 5 bases from J; bases unmatched to any gene: 4. This receptor was identified in a male patient between 55 and 70 years old who had an allogeneic stem cell transplant from a related donor, so the T cells may come from the graft donor. Some clones in this sample may be carry-over from other donors' samples. Sequencing used peripheral blood mononuclear cells, obtained 100 days after allogeneic stem cell transplant. This sequence joins TRBV11-2 and TRBJ2-2; 8 bases match TRBD2. The CDR3 DNA reads TGTGCCAGCAGCTTAAACGGGGGGGGAACCGGGGAGCTGTTTTTT. Translating gives CASSLNGGGTGELFF.